One and the same sample provided the 30 T cell receptor beta chains below, sequenced in a study of blood T cell repertoires in COVID-19. The method was immunoSEQ multiplex PCR; TCRdb's version includes in-frame clones alone and lacks a portion of them. The sample lists some 180,000 clones, 60% to 80% occurring once. Sample: PBMCs or T cells enriched from blood (not recorded which). The receptors shown here come from a man in his sixties who had been exposed to COVID-19.

CDR3 nucleotides: TGTGCCACCAGCAGAGACCCGACTAGCGGGAGGTGGGCCTACAATGAGCAGTTCTTC. This gives the protein CATSRDPTSGRWAYNEQFF. The chain is built from TRBV15 and TRBJ2-1; 13 nucleotides align to TRBD2. V lost 0 bases and J lost 2; bases outside the gene matches: 7. Looked up from germline, CDR1 is LNHNV and CDR2 is YYDKDF (reference sequence). This CDR3 contains 19 residues.

The chain joins TRBV29-1 to TRBJ2-2, with 10 bases identical to TRBD2. The V gene end was trimmed by 4 bases and the J gene end by 6 bases; junction bases not matched to a gene: 8. The CDR3 contains 15 residues. Per germline, CDR1 SQVTM and CDR2 ANQGSEA. The DNA for the CDR3 is TGCAGCGTTGGAATGAGCGGGAGGGTTGCCGGGGAGCTGTTTTTT. Residues: CSVGMSGRVAGELFF.

This clone was seen repeatedly, ten times or more. The chain carries TRBV7-3 and TRBJ2-3; tentative D call: TRBD1 (5 bases). Germline assignment: CDR1 SGHTA and CDR2 FQGTGA. The CDR3 is made up of 17 amino acids. Trimming removed 1 base at V and 2 bases at J, with 16 bases between. Here the CDR3 DNA reads TGTGCCAGCAGCTTAATCGCCCCCCAGGGCTACACAGATACGCAGTATTTT. It is translated as CASSLIAPQGYTDTQYF.

This chain uses TRBV5-1 with TRBJ2-7, with 13 positions matching TRBD2. The V and J ends lost 0 bases and 5 bases, in that order; junction bases with no gene match: 5. Germline V gene sequence: CDR1 SGHRS, CDR2 YFSETQ. The CDR3 sequence is 16 residues long. The CDR3 here is CASSLELAGGPHEQYF. CDR3 bases: TGCGCCAGCAGCTTGGAACTAGCGGGAGGGCCCCACGAGCAGTACTTC. The full variable domain, completed using reference TRBV5-1 and TRBJ2-7, is KAGVTQTPRYLIKTRGQQVTLSCSPISGHRSVSWYQQTPGQGLQFLFEYFSETQRNKGNFPGRFSGRQFSNSRSEMNVSTLELGDSALYLCASSLELAGGPHEQYFGPGTRLTVT.

The gene calls are TRBV7-2 and TRBJ1-6, with D perhaps TRBD1 (5 bases). CDR1 and CDR2 from the germline V gene are SGHTA and FQGNSA. The V end lost 5 bases, the J end lost 9 bases, and 20 bases lay between the germline ends. The CDR3 sequence is 16 residues long. CDR3 sequence (DNA): TGTGCCAGCAGCCCCGACAGACCGACGGAATCTTCACCCCTCCACTTT. It translates to CASSPDRPTESSPLHF.

This clone came up once. The chain combines TRBV15 with TRBJ2-7, with TRBD1 matching over 8 bases. V dropped 2 bases and J dropped 0; count of bases not matched to a gene: 6. Germline values: CDR1 LNHNV, CDR2 YYDKDF (reference sequence). CDR3 size: 16 residues. The CDR3 nucleotides are TGTGCCACCAGCAGATATTCCGGGACAGGCTCCTACGAGCAGTACTTC. Encoded protein: CATSRYSGTGSYEQYF.

The rearrangement joins TRBV30 to TRBJ1-2; D remains unclear. CDR3 length equals 10 residues. V was shortened by 4 bases and J by 8 bases, with 8 bases between the two germline ends. Looked up from germline, CDR1 is GTSNPN and CDR2 is SVGIG (reference sequence). CDR3 DNA sequence: TGTGCCTGGACGTGGGCCGGCTACACCTTC. Amino acid sequence: CAWTWAGYTF.

The chain couples TRBV6-1 to TRBJ1-5, with D possibly matching TRBD1 (5 bases). The CDR3 consists of 16 residues. Looked up from germline, CDR1 is MNHNS and CDR2 is SASEGT. The V gene lost 4 bases and the J gene lost 2 bases, with 15 bases spanning the gap. This chain's CDR3 is CASSAYGGVGNQPQHF. The DNA of the CDR3 is TGTGCCAGCAGTGCTTACGGGGGAGTAGGCAATCAGCCCCAGCATTTT.

The chain couples TRBV4-1 to TRBJ2-7; possibly TRBD2 for D (5 bases). Trimming shortened V by 1 base and J by 5 bases, and 12 bases separated the two germline ends. Germline V gene sequence: CDR1 MGHRA, CDR2 YSYEKL. The CDR3 extends over 14 amino acids. The CDR3 DNA reads TGCGCCAGCAGCCAAGGGGAGTTCCTGAACGAGCAGTACTTC. Translating gives CASSQGEFLNEQYF.

The V gene is TRBV6-5, the J gene TRBJ1-1, with a tentative D call TRBD1 (6 bases). The CDR3 is 14 amino acids. Trimming cost V 7 bases and J 4 bases, with 16 bases left between them. The germline CDR1 and CDR2 sequences are MNHEY and SVGAGI. CDR3 amino acids: CASTGGGGTTEAFF. The CDR3 nucleotides read TGTGCCAGCACAGGAGGGGGGGGGACCACTGAAGCTTTCTTT.

The chain recombines TRBV23-1 with TRBJ2-7; D ambiguous. TRBV23-1 is labeled an ORF, and its function is uncertain. With 2 bases removed from V and 0 bases from J, the gap between germline ends came to 20 bases. The CDR3 sequence is 18 residues long. The CDR3 sequence: CASSQHEHTQTRSYEQYF. The CDR3 nucleotides are TGCGCCAGCAGTCAACACGAACATACCCAGACACGCTCCTACGAGCAGTACTTC.

The chain has TRBV10-3 and TRBJ1-1; 7 bases are shared with TRBD1. The CDR3 totals 15 residues. Germline CDR1 ENHRY, CDR2 SYGVKD. The J segment lost 12 bases and the V segment lost 1 base, leaving 14 bases of the junction unmatched. The DNA for the CDR3 is TGTGCCATCAGTGAGTTAGAACAGGGGTACCTTAGAACTTTCTTT. Translation: CAISELEQGYLRTFF.

This sequence joins TRBV28 and TRBJ2-7; D may be TRBD1 (6 bases). The CDR3 is 16 amino acids. Germline values: CDR1 MDHEN, CDR2 SYDVKM. The V and J ends lost 6 bases and 7 bases respectively, with 25 bases between them. This CDR3 reads CASRGRNRGHQVEQYF. The CDR3 region has the DNA TGTGCCAGCAGAGGCCGCAACCGGGGACACCAAGTGGAGCAGTACTTC.

The genes are TRBV4-3 and TRBJ2-1, with D unresolved. The germline V gene encodes CDR1 LGHNA and CDR2 YSLEER. CDR3 length: 12 residues. V shed 1 base and J shed 9 bases, with 7 bases lying between them. The DNA of the CDR3 is TGCGCCAGCAGCCAAGGCTACTCTGAGCAGTTCTTC. Translating gives CASSQGYSEQFF.

The chain uses TRBV19 and TRBJ2-5, with D perhaps matching TRBD2 (5 bases). The CDR3 consists of 14 residues. V was cut by 7 bases and J by 5 bases, with 17 bases left in between. Germline lookup yields CDR1 LNHDA and CDR2 SQIVND (reference sequence). The CDR3, as DNA: TGTGCCAGTACCCCGTGGTTAGCTAGCGAGACCCAGTACTTC. Its translation is CASTPWLASETQYF.

This chain connects TRBV5-1 to TRBJ2-1; 7 nucleotides line up with TRBD1. Germline CDR1 SGHRS, CDR2 YFSETQ. V shed 4 bases and J 8 bases; nucleotides not matched to a gene: 3. This CDR3 is built from 12 residues. The chain's CDR3 is CASSRQGDEQFF. The CDR3, as DNA: TGCGCCAGCAGCCGACAGGGCGATGAGCAGTTCTTC.

This chain connects TRBV15 to TRBJ1-1, with D tentatively TRBD1 (5 bases). Trimming stripped 1 base from V and 4 bases from J, with 13 bases between. The CDR3 covers 15 residues. Germline lookup yields CDR1 LNHNV and CDR2 YYDKDF (reference sequence). The DNA of the CDR3 is TGTGCCACCAGCAGAGTGCGCGGGGCGGGCACTGAAGCTTTCTTT. As protein: CATSRVRGAGTEAFF.

V is TRBV9 and J is TRBJ2-6; D uncertain. CDR1 and CDR2 (germline): SGDLS, YYNGEE. Trimming took off 3 bases at V and 4 bases at J, with 11 bases between the two ends. The CDR3 has 15 residues. The CDR3 nucleotides read TGTGCCAGCAGCGCACCGCCCGGGGGGGCCAACGTCCTGACTTTC. Translated: CASSAPPGGANVLTF.

The rearrangement links TRBV27 to TRBJ1-6; perhaps TRBD1 as D (6 bases). V shed 8 bases and J shed 8 bases, with 16 bases lying between them. From germline, CDR1 is MNHEY and CDR2 SMNVEV (reference sequence). The CDR3 has 14 residues. The CDR3: CASGGQTRDSPLHF. Here the CDR3 DNA reads TGTGCCAGCGGCGGACAGACAAGAGATTCACCCCTCCACTTT.

This clone was recorded many times. The chain uses TRBV24-1 and TRBJ2-6, with D unclear. V was shortened by 3 bases and J by 0 bases, with 5 bases between the two germline ends. The germline V gene has CDR1 KGHDR and CDR2 SFDVKD. The CDR3 consists of 15 residues. In DNA form, the CDR3 reads TGTGCCACCAGTGATCGGTTCTCTGGGGCCAACGTCCTGACTTTC. Protein: CATSDRFSGANVLTF.

In its sample, this clone was seen once. The gene calls are TRBV3-1 (or the pseudogene TRBV3-2) and TRBJ1-3; D is ambiguous. Germline V lookup: CDR1 LGHDT, CDR2 YNNKEL (reference sequence). The length of the CDR3 is 15 residues. The germline V and J ends were trimmed by 1 base and 0 bases, with 7 bases remaining between them. The CDR3 bases are TGTGCCAGCAGCCAAGCAACCGGCTCTGGAAACACCATATATTTT. It encodes CASSQATGSGNTIYF.

The chain carries TRBV5-4 and TRBJ2-1; TRBD2 agrees at 7 bases. The V and J ends lost 0 bases and 1 base, in that order; junction bases with no gene match: 4. The CDR3 runs 16 residues. The germline V gene has CDR1 SGHNT and CDR2 YYREEE (reference sequence). CDR3 nucleotides: TGTGCCAGCAGCTTGGTGGGCGGGAGTTCCTACAATGAGCAGTTCTTC. It specifies CASSLVGGSSYNEQFF. The whole variable domain, remainder taken from reference TRBV5-4 and TRBJ2-1, is ETGVTQSPTHLIKTRGQQVTLRCSSQSGHNTVSWYQQALGQGPQFIFQYYREEENGRGNFPPRFSGLQFPNYSSELNVNALELDDSALYLCASSLVGGSSYNEQFFGPGTRLTVL.

CDR3 sequence (DNA): TGTGCCAGCAGCCCCGGGGTCCGAGCTAATGAGCAGTTCTTC. Translating it yields CASSPGVRANEQFF. The chain has TRBV3-1 (or the pseudogene TRBV3-2) and TRBJ2-1, with D possibly being TRBD2 (5 bases). V dropped 4 bases and J dropped 7 bases, with 14 bases sitting between them. Germline assignment: CDR1 LGHDT and CDR2 YNNKEL (reference sequence). The CDR3 runs 14 residues.

The rearrangement joins TRBV30 to TRBJ2-7; 8 positions match TRBD1. The germline CDR1 and CDR2 sequences are GTSNPN and SVGIG (reference sequence). The CDR3 extends over 13 amino acids. The ends lost 0 bases at V and 3 bases at J; junction bases unmatched: 1. The CDR3 region is CAWSVDRGYEQYF. The DNA for the CDR3 is TGTGCCTGGAGTGTAGACAGGGGCTACGAGCAGTACTTC.

The V gene is TRBV6-2 or TRBV6-3, the J gene TRBJ2-7; perhaps D is TRBD1 or TRBD2 (5 bases each). The V and J ends lost 6 bases and 3 bases respectively, with 9 bases between them. The CDR3 loop spans 12 amino acids. Per the germline V gene, CDR1 is MNHEY and CDR2 is SVGEGT. Written as DNA, the CDR3 is TGTGCCAGCAGCCGGGGCCTCTACGAGCAGTACTTC. Its translation is CASSRGLYEQYF.

V is TRBV27 and J is TRBJ2-4, with 13 bases lining up with TRBD2. The CDR3 consists of 15 residues. V was clipped by 5 bases and J by 8 bases; unmatched bases: 6. Germline CDR1 MNHEY, CDR2 SMNVEV (reference sequence). CDR3 sequence reads: CASSLTSGRSDIQYF. Written as DNA, the CDR3 is TGTGCCAGCAGTCTGACTAGCGGGAGGTCAGACATTCAGTACTTC.

The chain links TRBV30 to TRBJ2-6; the D is unclear. With 3 bases removed from V and 0 bases from J, the gap between germline ends came to 9 bases. From germline, CDR1 is GTSNPN and CDR2 SVGIG (reference sequence). The CDR3 length is 15 residues. The CDR3 sequence is CAWSGPNSGANVLTF. The CDR3, as DNA: TGTGCCTGGAGCGGTCCGAACTCTGGGGCCAACGTCCTGACTTTC.

The V and J genes are TRBV19 and TRBJ2-1; D ambiguous. V shed 6 bases and J shed 10 bases, with 13 bases lying between them. The CDR3 runs to 12 residues. Germline V gene data show CDR1 as LNHDA and CDR2 as SQIVND (reference sequence). As DNA, the CDR3 is TGTGCCAGTAGCCTATTAGCCGGAGAGCAGTTCTTC. Encoded protein: CASSLLAGEQFF.

V and J are TRBV30 and TRBJ1-2; weak D call: TRBD1 (5 bases). The ends were cut back, 0 bases at V and 7 bases at J, with 12 bases in the middle. CDR1 and CDR2 (germline): GTSNPN, SVGIG (reference sequence). The length of the CDR3 is 13 residues. The CDR3: CAWSVQSQGGYTF. In nucleotides, the CDR3 is TGTGCCTGGAGTGTACAAAGCCAGGGTGGCTACACCTTC.

Written as DNA, the CDR3 is TGTGCCAGCAGTAGGGGACAGGGTACTCACCATGAGCAGTTCTTC. Protein sequence: CASSRGQGTHHEQFF. The chain is built from TRBV27 and TRBJ2-1, with TRBD1 identical over 9 bases. Unmatched junction bases numbered 10, after V lost 5 bases and J lost 8 bases. Looked up from germline, CDR1 is MNHEY and CDR2 is SMNVEV (reference sequence). This CDR3 has 15 amino acids.